The rows below give T cell receptor beta chains drawn from one sample of a study of blood T cell repertoires in COVID-19. Using immunoSEQ multiplex PCR, the repertoire was profiled, and TCRdb retains in-frame clones only, with some absent. The top ten clones hold around 1.9% of a sample with roughly 240,000 clones, roughly 86% of them seen once. The material sequenced was PBMCs or T cells enriched from blood (not recorded which). Receptor source: a woman aged 45-59 years who had recovered from COVID-19. Each CDR3 is given without its conserved first and last residue. The order of the fields is V gene, clone size, J gene, CDR3 protein. Rows give clone size only sometimes, using once, few, many, or a class for an expanded clone.

v_call: TRBV21-1; clone_size: once; j_call: TRBJ2-1; cdr3_aa: ARRPRDRGAYNEQF
v_call: TRBV30; clone_size: -; j_call: TRBJ1-6; cdr3_aa: ASSGVNSPLH
v_call: TRBV7-8; clone_size: few; j_call: TRBJ1-6; cdr3_aa: ASSLAAAGGSSYNSPLH
v_call: TRBV3-1/TRBV3-2; clone_size: -; j_call: TRBJ2-7; cdr3_aa: ASSQDDSAWD
v_call: TRBV2; clone_size: once; j_call: TRBJ1-6; cdr3_aa: ASSGQGALESPLH
v_call: TRBV4-3; clone_size: -; j_call: TRBJ1-1; cdr3_aa: ASSHGTGNTEAF
v_call: TRBV3-1/TRBV3-2; clone_size: -; j_call: TRBJ2-7; cdr3_aa: ASSQSGRYEQY
v_call: TRBV15; clone_size: -; j_call: TRBJ2-1; cdr3_aa: ATSTTGVEQF
v_call: TRBV5-6; clone_size: -; j_call: TRBJ1-2; cdr3_aa: ASSATGYDYGYT
v_call: TRBV28; clone_size: -; j_call: TRBJ2-7; cdr3_aa: ASRQGGRDEQY
v_call: TRBV2; clone_size: -; j_call: TRBJ2-1; cdr3_aa: ASSLYTEQF
v_call: TRBV7-6; clone_size: -; j_call: TRBJ1-4; cdr3_aa: ASSPEGGLLTNEKLF
v_call: TRBV19; clone_size: -; j_call: TRBJ1-4; cdr3_aa: ASSIAGTGKKLF
v_call: TRBV5-1; clone_size: -; j_call: TRBJ2-7; cdr3_aa: ASGDLSEQY
v_call: TRBV6-2/TRBV6-3; clone_size: -; j_call: TRBJ2-3; cdr3_aa: ASSYGQITDTQY
v_call: TRBV7-2; clone_size: -; j_call: TRBJ1-4; cdr3_aa: ASSLSAGTGDEKLF
v_call: TRBV7-8; clone_size: -; j_call: TRBJ1-1; cdr3_aa: ASSLALGQNTEAF
v_call: TRBV28; clone_size: -; j_call: TRBJ2-3; cdr3_aa: ASPPLAGGHGDTQY
v_call: TRBV4-3; clone_size: -; j_call: TRBJ1-5; cdr3_aa: ASSQDIRNQPQH
v_call: TRBV4-1; clone_size: -; j_call: TRBJ1-2; cdr3_aa: ASSPGYGYT
v_call: TRBV19; clone_size: -; j_call: TRBJ2-7; cdr3_aa: ASSRQARSSYEQY
v_call: TRBV5-4; clone_size: -; j_call: TRBJ2-7; cdr3_aa: ASSSNTGTDSYEQY
v_call: TRBV6-2/TRBV6-3; clone_size: -; j_call: TRBJ2-3; cdr3_aa: ASSYPTPDLAVDTQY
v_call: TRBV23-1; clone_size: -; j_call: TRBJ1-2; cdr3_aa: ASSQSGEGQGIGGYT
v_call: TRBV5-8; clone_size: -; j_call: TRBJ2-1; cdr3_aa: ASRVRRVINEQF
v_call: TRBV12-2; clone_size: few; j_call: TRBJ2-7; cdr3_aa: ASRLPPSGGLPSYEQY
v_call: TRBV5-4; clone_size: few; j_call: TRBJ1-2; cdr3_aa: ASSLPSNYGYT
v_call: TRBV2; clone_size: -; j_call: TRBJ1-2; cdr3_aa: ASTSGYGYT
v_call: TRBV5-6; clone_size: once; j_call: TRBJ1-3; cdr3_aa: ASSRPGQVSGNTIY
v_call: TRBV7-2; clone_size: -; j_call: TRBJ2-2; cdr3_aa: ASSLARNTGELF
v_call: TRBV3-1/TRBV3-2; clone_size: -; j_call: TRBJ1-2; cdr3_aa: ASSSLTGGNYGYT
v_call: TRBV5-1; clone_size: -; j_call: TRBJ2-4; cdr3_aa: ASSPDRGNIQY
v_call: TRBV18; clone_size: -; j_call: TRBJ1-5; cdr3_aa: ASSSGQGYQPQH
v_call: TRBV10-1; clone_size: few; j_call: TRBJ2-2; cdr3_aa: ASRRDSGDTGELF
v_call: TRBV29-1; clone_size: -; j_call: TRBJ1-1; cdr3_aa: SVCRPPRVEAF
v_call: TRBV7-2; clone_size: few; j_call: TRBJ2-1; cdr3_aa: ASSLAIRDRQF
v_call: TRBV11-3; clone_size: -; j_call: TRBJ1-1; cdr3_aa: ASSLDREDTEAF
v_call: TRBV18; clone_size: -; j_call: TRBJ1-2; cdr3_aa: ASLRTGHRDGYT